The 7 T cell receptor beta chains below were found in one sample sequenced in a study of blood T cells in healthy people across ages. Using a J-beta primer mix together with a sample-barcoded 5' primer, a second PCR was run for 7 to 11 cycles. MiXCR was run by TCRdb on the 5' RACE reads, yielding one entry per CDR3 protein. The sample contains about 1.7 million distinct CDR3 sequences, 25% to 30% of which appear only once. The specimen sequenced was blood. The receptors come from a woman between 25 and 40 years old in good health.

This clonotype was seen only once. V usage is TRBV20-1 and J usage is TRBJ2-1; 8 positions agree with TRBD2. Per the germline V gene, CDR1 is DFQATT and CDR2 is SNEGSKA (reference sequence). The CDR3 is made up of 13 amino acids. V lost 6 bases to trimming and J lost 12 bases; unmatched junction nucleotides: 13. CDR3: CSAPAAAGVGQFF. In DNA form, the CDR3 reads TGCAGTGCGCCTGCGGCAGCGGGAGTGGGGCAGTTCTTC.

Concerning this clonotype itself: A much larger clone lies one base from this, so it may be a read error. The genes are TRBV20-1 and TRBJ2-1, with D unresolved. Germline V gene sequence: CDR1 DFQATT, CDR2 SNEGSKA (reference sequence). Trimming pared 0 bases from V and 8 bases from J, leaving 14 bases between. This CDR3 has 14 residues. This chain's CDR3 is CSARDQKSLDEQFF. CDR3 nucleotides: TGCAGTGCTAGAGATCAGAAGAGTCTGGATGAGCAGTTCTTC.

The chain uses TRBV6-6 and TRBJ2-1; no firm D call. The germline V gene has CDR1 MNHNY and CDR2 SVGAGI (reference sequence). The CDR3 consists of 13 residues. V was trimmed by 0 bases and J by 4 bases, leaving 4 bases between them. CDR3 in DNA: TGTGCCAGCAGTTACTCGCTATACAATGAGCAGTTCTTC. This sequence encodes CASSYSLYNEQFF.

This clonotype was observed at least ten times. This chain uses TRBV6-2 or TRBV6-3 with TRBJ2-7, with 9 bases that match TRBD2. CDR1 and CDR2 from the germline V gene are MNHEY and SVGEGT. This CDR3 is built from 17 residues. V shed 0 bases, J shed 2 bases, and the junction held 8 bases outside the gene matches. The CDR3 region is CASSYSTSGDSTYEQYF. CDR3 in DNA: TGTGCCAGCAGTTACTCGACTAGCGGAGACTCCACCTACGAGCAGTACTTC.

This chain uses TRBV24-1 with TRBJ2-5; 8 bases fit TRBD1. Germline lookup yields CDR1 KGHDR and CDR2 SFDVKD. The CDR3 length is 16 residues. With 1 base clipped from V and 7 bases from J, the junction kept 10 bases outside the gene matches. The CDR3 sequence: CATSDFKNLTGGTQYF. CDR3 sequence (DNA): TGTGCCACCAGTGATTTCAAAAATCTAACAGGGGGGACCCAGTACTTC.

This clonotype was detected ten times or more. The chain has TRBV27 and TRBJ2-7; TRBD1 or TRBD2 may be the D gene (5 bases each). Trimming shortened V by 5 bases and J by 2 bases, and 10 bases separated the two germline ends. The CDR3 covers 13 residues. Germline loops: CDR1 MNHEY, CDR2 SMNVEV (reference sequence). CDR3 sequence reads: CASSPGLPYEQYF. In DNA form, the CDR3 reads TGTGCCAGCAGTCCGGGGCTTCCCTACGAGCAGTACTTC.

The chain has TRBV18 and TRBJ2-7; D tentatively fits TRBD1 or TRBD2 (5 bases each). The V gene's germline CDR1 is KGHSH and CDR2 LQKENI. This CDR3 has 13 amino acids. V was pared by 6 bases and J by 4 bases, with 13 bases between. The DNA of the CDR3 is TGTGCCAGCTCCCGGGACGCCGGATACGAGCAGTACTTC. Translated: CASSRDAGYEQYF.